This T cell receptor (beta chain) originates from a study of Graves' ophthalmopathy and Graves' hyperthyroidism. Patients with other autoimmune diseases, uncontrolled infections, pregnancy or lactation were excluded. Germline values: CDR1 DFQATT, CDR2 SNEGSKA (reference sequence). This CDR3 contains 12 residues. The V gene end was trimmed by 4 bases and the J gene end by 6 bases; junction bases not matched to a gene: 4. This clonotype was counted at least ten times. The study amplified TCR beta CDR3 regions using RNA transcripts. HTBI primers primed a first-round RT-PCR, and a second-round multiplex PCR followed. TCRdb reanalysed the multiplex PCR reads using MiXCR and keeps one entry per CDR3 protein. The sample yields 500,000 to 800,000 distinct CDR3 sequences, over 40% seen once.

Sequences were obtained from peripheral blood. The source is an adult man with Graves' ophthalmopathy. The chain recombines TRBV20-1 with TRBJ1-2, with 8 bases lining up with TRBD1. CDR3 sequence reads: CSATGTGNGYTF. The CDR3, as DNA: TGCAGTGCTACCGGGACAGGAAATGGCTACACCTTC.